These 3 T cell receptor beta chains originate from one sample sequenced in a study of tumor and adjacent non-tumor tissue in lung cancer. TCRbeta libraries were built with three rounds of nested PCR, modified from ARM-PCR. TCRdb re-analysed the multiplex PCR reads in MiXCR, keeping a single row per CDR3 protein. The table records 100,000 or so distinct CDR3 sequences, 80% of them present only once. RNA was extracted from bulk tissue without any cell sorting. The normal lung tissue was taken more than 3 cm from the tumor edge. The source material was distant non-tumor lung tissue. All receptors come from a man aged 55 to 70 with small cell lung cancer.

This clonotype showed up just once. This may be a read error, as it is one base from a much larger clone. The rearrangement links TRBV10-3 to TRBJ2-1; perhaps TRBD1 as D (5 bases). The length of the CDR3 is 14 residues. Germline V gene data show CDR1 as ENHRY and CDR2 as SYGVKD. CDR3 sequence: CVISDSASDGEQFF. Written as DNA, the CDR3 is TGTGTCATCAGTGACAGTGCTTCCGATGGAGAGCAGTTCTTC.

As concerns this clonotype: An end of the junction does not agree with germline; a read error may underlie this. The chain links TRBV12-3 or TRBV12-4 to TRBJ2-2, with TRBD1 as a possible D gene (6 bases). This CDR3 spans 15 amino acids. The CDR3 coding sequence is TGTGCCAGCAGTTTGTCACAGGGAAGCACTGGGGAGATGTTTTTT. It specifies CASSLSQGSTGEMFF.

On this clonotype itself: A junction end diverges from the germline sequence, so it may reflect a read error. This sequence joins TRBV10-2 and TRBJ2-1; 9 bases are a match to TRBD1. The length of the CDR3 is 15 residues. CDR1 WSHSY and CDR2 SAAADI come from the germline V gene. The CDR3 nucleotides read TGCGCTAGCATTCGTGACAGGGGGGCCTACAATGAGCAGTTCTTC. It encodes CASIRDRGAYNEQFF.